The 19 T cell receptor beta chains listed next were all sequenced from one sample in a study of T cells in Graves' hyperthyroidism and ophthalmopathy. RNA transcripts served as the template for amplifying TCR beta CDR3 regions. The HTBI primer set drove a first-round RT-PCR of the TCR CDR3. TCRdb ran MiXCR on the multiplex PCR reads and lists one entry per CDR3 protein. Of 490,000 or so distinct CDR3 sequences in the sample, under 25% were seen once. The source material was blood. These receptors were obtained from a woman aged 70-85 years with Graves' ophthalmopathy.

There are a few counts of this clonotype. The CDR3 DNA is TGCAGTGCTAGATCCGAATTAGGACTCGCTTACAATGAGCAGTTCTTC. This encodes CSARSELGLAYNEQFF. The gene calls are TRBV20-1 and TRBJ2-1; a possible D gene is TRBD2 (5 bases). The V gene's germline CDR1 is DFQATT and CDR2 SNEGSKA (reference sequence). V lost 2 bases, J lost 4 bases, and 18 bases lay in between. CDR3 length: 16 residues.

The rearrangement uses TRBV4-3 and TRBJ2-7; 13 bases line up with TRBD2. The germline CDR1 and CDR2 sequences are LGHNA and YSLEER. The CDR3 consists of 15 residues. The V and J ends lost 4 bases and 5 bases, in that order; junction bases with no gene match: 5. The CDR3 reads CASSPRLAGGDEQYF. CDR3 bases: TGCGCCAGCAGCCCCCGACTAGCGGGAGGCGACGAGCAGTACTTC.

Many counts were recorded for this clonotype. The chain recombines TRBV13 with TRBJ2-3; D call uncertain. The length of the CDR3 is 15 residues. The V and J ends lost 5 bases and 5 bases respectively, with 17 bases between them. Germline CDR1 and CDR2: PRHDT and FYEKMQ (reference sequence). The DNA of the CDR3 is TGTGCCAGCAGCGGATTCCTCCGGTTGGGAGATACGCAGTATTTT. Its protein product is CASSGFLRLGDTQYF.

The V and J genes are TRBV3-1 and TRBJ2-7, with D maybe TRBD2 (6 bases). V lost 3 bases, J lost 6 bases, and 15 bases lay in between. The CDR3 is made up of 14 amino acids. Germline V gene data show CDR1 as LGHDT and CDR2 as YNNKEL (reference sequence). For the CDR3, the DNA is TGTGCCAGCAGCCAGGGGGACTCGTATGTCGAGCAGTACTTC. It translates to CASSQGDSYVEQYF.

This clonotype was picked up a small number of times. This chain uses TRBV20-1 with TRBJ2-2, with D possibly TRBD1 on 5 matching bases. Trimming shortened V by 0 bases and J by 2 bases, and 7 bases separated the two germline ends. The V gene's germline CDR1 is DFQATT and CDR2 SNEGSKA (reference sequence). CDR3 length equals 14 residues. The CDR3 DNA follows: TGCAGTGCTAGAGATGGGGCTAACACCGGGGAGCTGTTTTTT. This sequence encodes CSARDGANTGELFF.

This clonotype was seen more than once but under ten times. The chain couples TRBV7-2 to TRBJ2-1; D possibly corresponds to TRBD2 (6 bases). The CDR3 covers 15 residues. V was trimmed by 2 bases and J by 9 bases, leaving 17 bases between them. Germline lookup yields CDR1 SGHTA and CDR2 FQGNSA. CDR3 sequence (DNA): TGTGCCAGCAGCTTAAAGATCATGATGGGAGGTGAGCAGTTCTTC. Protein: CASSLKIMMGGEQFF.

This clonotype was counted a few times. This chain joins TRBV7-9 and TRBJ1-1, with D perhaps TRBD1 (6 bases). Germline lookup yields CDR1 SEHNR and CDR2 FQNEAQ (reference sequence). This CDR3 is built from 13 residues. Between the trimmed V and J ends, which lost 5 bases and 8 bases, there was a span of 15 bases. The CDR3 loop is CASSAALQGEAFF. CDR3 DNA sequence: TGTGCCAGCAGCGCAGCGCTTCAGGGGGAAGCTTTCTTT.

At least ten counts were recorded for this clonotype. This chain connects TRBV2 to TRBJ2-1; 8 positions match TRBD2. V lost 1 base, J lost 6 bases, and 5 bases stayed unmatched. This CDR3 spans 15 amino acids. Germline V gene sequence: CDR1 SNHLY, CDR2 FYNNEI. Here the CDR3 DNA reads TGTGCCAGCAGTGAAGAGGGTCTAGCGGGCAATGAGCAGTTCTTC. It is translated as CASSEEGLAGNEQFF.

The chain links TRBV7-2 to TRBJ1-4, with D uncertain. Germline CDR1 SGHTA, CDR2 FQGNSA. Trimming took off 1 base at V and 2 bases at J, with 8 bases between the two ends. The CDR3 contains 15 residues. The CDR3 DNA reads TGTGCCAGCAGCTTAGAGCCGGGGACTAATGAAAAACTGTTTTTT. Residues: CASSLEPGTNEKLFF. The complete variable domain, with remaining parts taken from reference TRBV7-2 and TRBJ1-4, reads GAGVSQSPSNKVTEKGKDVELRCDPISGHTALYWYRQSLGQGLEFLIYFQGNSAPDKSGLPSDRFSAERTGGSVSTLTIQRTQQEDSAVYLCASSLEPGTNEKLFFGSGTQLSVL.

The rearrangement links TRBV4-3 to TRBJ1-2, with a weak D call TRBD1 (5 bases). The CDR3 runs 15 residues. Germline lookup yields CDR1 LGHNA and CDR2 YSLEER. V shed 2 bases and J shed 2 bases, with 12 bases lying between them. The CDR3 DNA follows: TGCGCCAGCAGCCAAAGATGGGGGGAGAACTATGGCTACACCTTC. Protein: CASSQRWGENYGYTF.

This clonotype was counted only a few times. The chain carries TRBV9 and TRBJ2-1, with unresolved D. The CDR3 length is 14 residues. CDR1 is SGDLS, CDR2 YYNGEE, per germline. V dropped 3 bases and J dropped 2 bases, with 9 bases sitting between them. The CDR3, as DNA: TGTGCCAGCAGCGCCTCGAGTACCTACAATGAGCAGTTCTTC. Translating gives CASSASSTYNEQFF.

This clonotype has a count of ten or more. V and J are TRBV6-1 and TRBJ1-1, with D hard to call. There are 13 residues in the CDR3. Looked up from germline, CDR1 is MNHNS and CDR2 is SASEGT. V was clipped by 1 base and J by 0 bases, with 3 bases between them. The CDR3 loop reads CASSEGVNTEAFF. CDR3 DNA sequence: TGTGCCAGCAGTGAAGGGGTGAACACTGAAGCTTTCTTT.

This clonotype showed up many times. V gene TRBV7-2 combines with J gene TRBJ2-7, with D possibly being TRBD2 (6 bases). CDR1 SGHTA and CDR2 FQGNSA come from the germline V gene. The CDR3 sequence is 16 residues long. Trimming took 2 bases from V and 2 from J, leaving 16 bases between them. For the CDR3, the DNA is TGTGCCAGCAGCTTATTGTCGGCGGGACCCCCCTACGAGCAGTACTTC. This codes for CASSLLSAGPPYEQYF. Full variable domain (missing parts from reference TRBV7-2 and TRBJ2-7): GAGVSQSPSNKVTEKGKDVELRCDPISGHTALYWYRQSLGQGLEFLIYFQGNSAPDKSGLPSDRFSAERTGGSVSTLTIQRTQQEDSAVYLCASSLLSAGPPYEQYFGPGTRLTVT.

This chain connects TRBV6-1 to TRBJ2-5; 15 positions agree with TRBD2. There are 14 residues in the CDR3. V dropped 10 bases and J dropped 4; count of bases not matched to a gene: 4. Germline V CDR1 and CDR2: MNHNS, SASEGT. The CDR3 region is CATGLAGGLETQYF. The CDR3 DNA reads as TGTGCCACCGGACTAGCGGGAGGGCTAGAGACCCAGTACTTC.

This clonotype was counted between two and nine times. V and J are TRBV20-1 and TRBJ2-3; tentatively, D is TRBD2 (5 bases). The germline gives CDR1 DFQATT, CDR2 SNEGSKA (reference sequence). Trimming removed 4 bases from V and 5 bases from J, with 10 bases in between. This CDR3 has 12 residues. The CDR3 region has the DNA TGCAGTGCTATGACCGGAGGAGATACGCAGTATTTT. It yields the protein CSAMTGGDTQYF.

This clonotype was picked up a small number of times. This chain connects TRBV9 to TRBJ1-4; 9 bases are a match to TRBD1. There are 15 residues in the CDR3. Germline V gene data show CDR1 as SGDLS and CDR2 as YYNGEE. The trim removed 2 bases at V and 7 bases at J, leaving 6 bases unmatched. The CDR3 DNA reads TGTGCCAGCAGCGTCACAGGGGGCCGCGGTGAAAAACTGTTTTTT. This translates into CASSVTGGRGEKLFF.

This clonotype was observed many times. The rearrangement links TRBV12-3 or TRBV12-4 to TRBJ1-1, with 9 bases that match TRBD1. This CDR3 spans 14 amino acids. V trimming: 5 bases; J trimming: 5 bases; junction bases outside the gene matches: 6. In nucleotides, the CDR3 is TGTGCCAGCAGTGAGACAGGGGGAGTTACTGAAGCTTTCTTT. Translated, it gives CASSETGGVTEAFF.

This clonotype occurred a few times. The V call is TRBV19, the J call TRBJ2-5, with no clear D. CDR1 is LNHDA, CDR2 SQIVND, per germline (reference sequence). Trimming cost V 4 bases and J 0 bases, with 3 bases left between them. This CDR3 is 12 amino acids long. The CDR3 loop reads CASSTNQETQYF. The CDR3 DNA is TGTGCCAGTAGTACGAACCAAGAGACCCAGTACTTC.

This clonotype was observed once. This chain uses TRBV20-1 with TRBJ2-7; 9 bases line up with TRBD2. The CDR3 consists of 14 residues. Losses at the gene ends were 0 bases for V and 6 bases for J; bases not matched to a gene: 6. Germline values: CDR1 DFQATT, CDR2 SNEGSKA (reference sequence). This CDR3 is CSARDTTSGCEQYF. CDR3 nucleotides: TGCAGTGCTAGAGATACGACTAGCGGCTGCGAGCAGTACTTC.